The source of this T cell receptor (beta chain) is a study of T cell responses to AZD1222 COVID-19 vaccine. Study-wide points: Spike-specific TCR breadth and depth rose after two AZD1222 doses.

With regard to this clone: Its antigen is not known.

Using immunoSEQ multiplex PCR, the repertoire was profiled, and TCRdb retains in-frame clones only, with some absent. The sample lists 150,000 to 190,000 clones; 85% to 90% were seen once. From germline, CDR1 is SEHNR and CDR2 FQNEAQ (reference sequence). Losses at the gene ends were 3 bases for V and 8 bases for J; bases not matched to a gene: 6. The CDR3 extends over 13 amino acids. The V call is TRBV7-9, the J call TRBJ1-2; 7 bases are shared with TRBD1. The receptor's source is an adult who received the AZD1222 COVID-19 vaccine. The source was peripheral blood, collected 28 days after the second AZD1222 dose. CDR3 residues: CASSFPQGTGYTF. For the CDR3, the DNA is TGTGCCAGCAGCTTCCCACAGGGGACCGGCTACACCTTC.